This T cell receptor beta chain was recorded in a study of blood T cell repertoires in COVID-19. Study in general: From the United States, Italy and Spain came samples of acute and convalescent COVID-19. Sources were T cells, B-cell-depleted T cells, or PBMCs; the material itself was cDNA or gDNA.

CDR3 length: 15 amino acids. V shed 0 bases and J 7 bases; nucleotides not matched to a gene: 9. Germline V gene data show CDR1 as SGHTS and CDR2 as YDEGEE. Under the authors' procedure: Amplification of reference gene primers was used by the study to estimate nucleated cell counts. Repertoires were generated with immunoSEQ multiplex PCR, while TCRdb's copy carries only in-frame clones and drops some. V and J calls plus clone size are reproduced from that table; the DNA served to infer D and trimming. The sample has some 260,000 clones; 70% to 75% are singletons. The V gene is TRBV5-8, the J gene TRBJ1-2, with TRBD1 matching over 7 bases. Source material: peripheral blood. This receptor was taken from an elderly woman with acute or convalescent COVID-19. CDR3 sequence reads: CASSLAGTVRIGYTF. The CDR3 DNA reads TGTGCCAGCAGCTTGGCCGGGACAGTGAGAATTGGCTACACCTTC.